This T cell receptor beta chain is drawn from a study of PD-L1 blockade in urothelial cancer. Study details: Samples came from 3 weeks, at the second dose, and 6 weeks into treatment.

Time point specified: pretreatment peripheral blood. V shed 0 bases and J shed 4 bases, with 7 bases lying between them. The germline gives CDR1 SGDLS, CDR2 YYNGEE. The CDR3 totals 14 residues. The assay was immunoSEQ multiplex PCR, and TCRdb's table has in-frame clones only and misses some. The sample yields 60,000 to 65,000 clones, approximately 80% seen once. The clonotype originates from a man between 70 and 80 years old with urothelial cancer. The sequenced sample was PBMCs, obtained around atezolizumab (anti-PD-L1) treatment. The gene calls are TRBV9 and TRBJ2-2; D possibly corresponds to TRBD2 (5 bases). The DNA of the CDR3 is TGTGCCAGCAGCGTAGGGAGGTTCACCGGGGAGCTGTTTTTT. Amino acid sequence: CASSVGRFTGELFF.